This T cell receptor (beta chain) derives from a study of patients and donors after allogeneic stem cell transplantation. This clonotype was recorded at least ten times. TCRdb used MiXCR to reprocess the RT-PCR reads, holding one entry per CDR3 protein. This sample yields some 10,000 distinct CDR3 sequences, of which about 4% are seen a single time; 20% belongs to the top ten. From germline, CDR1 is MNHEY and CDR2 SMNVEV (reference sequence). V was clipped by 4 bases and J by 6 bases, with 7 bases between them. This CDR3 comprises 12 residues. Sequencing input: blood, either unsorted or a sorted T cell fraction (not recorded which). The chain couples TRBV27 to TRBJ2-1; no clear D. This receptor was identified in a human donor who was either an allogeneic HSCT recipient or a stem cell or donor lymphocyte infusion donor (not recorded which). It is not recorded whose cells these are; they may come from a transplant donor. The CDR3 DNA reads TGTGCCAGCAGTTCTTCCCCCAATGAGCAGTTCTTC. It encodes CASSSSPNEQFF.